The T cell receptor (beta chain) under discussion was sequenced for a study of cytotoxic CD8 clonotypes in ibrutinib-treated CLL. Study as a whole: Median treatment time before response sampling was around twelve months, range 6 to 36. Study observations and caveats: With treatment, public clonotypes, which were uncommon, either contracted or remained stable.

Concerning this clone: Its target is not known.

Generated by immunoSEQ multiplex PCR, the TCRdb table keeps only in-frame clones and is missing some. The table has over 95,000 clones, 58% seen once. CDR1 is SEHNR and CDR2 is FQNEAQ in the germline V gene (reference sequence). After removal of 6 bases from V and 5 bases from J, the junction contained 10 bases not matched to a gene. This CDR3 comprises 15 residues. The rearrangement uses TRBV7-9 and TRBJ2-3, with 8 bases aligning to TRBD2. The sequence derives from a human donor with chronic lymphocytic leukemia. The source was PBMCs, collected after 24 months of ibrutinib treatment. This CDR3 is CASSRTSGPVDTQYF. DNA of the CDR3: TGTGCCAGCAGTCGTACTAGCGGACCCGTAGATACGCAGTATTTT.